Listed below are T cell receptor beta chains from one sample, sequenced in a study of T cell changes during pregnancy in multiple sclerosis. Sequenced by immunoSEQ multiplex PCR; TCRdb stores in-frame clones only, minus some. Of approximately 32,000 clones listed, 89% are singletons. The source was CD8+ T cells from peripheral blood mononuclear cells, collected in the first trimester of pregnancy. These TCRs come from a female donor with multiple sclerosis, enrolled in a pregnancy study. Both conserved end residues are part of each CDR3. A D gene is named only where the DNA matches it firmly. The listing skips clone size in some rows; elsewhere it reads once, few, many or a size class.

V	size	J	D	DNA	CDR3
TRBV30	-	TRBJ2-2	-	TGTGCCTGGGTTGGCTACACCGGGGAGCTGTTTTTT	CAWVGYTGELFF
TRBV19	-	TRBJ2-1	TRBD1	TGTGCCAGTAGTATTGCACAGGGGTGGAATGAGCAGTTCTTC	CASSIAQGWNEQFF
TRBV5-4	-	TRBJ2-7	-	TGTGCCAGCAGCTTGGGGGGCAGGAGTACCTACGAGCAGTACTTC	CASSLGGRSTYEQYF
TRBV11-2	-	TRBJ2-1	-	TGTGCCAGCAGCTTAGATCAGGGCTATGAGCAGTTCTTC	CASSLDQGYEQFF
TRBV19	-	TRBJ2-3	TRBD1	TGTGCCAGTACCGACCGGGGACAGGGGACAGATACGCAGTATTTT	CASTDRGQGTDTQYF
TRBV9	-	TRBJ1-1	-	TGTGCCAGCACCCCCGAGGGGGAGACCGTCAACACTGAAGCTTTCTTT	CASTPEGETVNTEAFF
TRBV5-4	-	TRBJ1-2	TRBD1	TGTGCCAGCAGCGCGGAGGGGCTCCAGGGGGCTGGCTACACCTTC	CASSAEGLQGAGYTF
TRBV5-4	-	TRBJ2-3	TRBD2	TGTGCCAGCAGTTGGACTAGCGGCACAGATACGCAGTATTTT	CASSWTSGTDTQYF
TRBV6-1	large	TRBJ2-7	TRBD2	TGTGCCAGCAGTGAAGACACTAGCGGCTCCTACGAGCAGTACTTC	CASSEDTSGSYEQYF
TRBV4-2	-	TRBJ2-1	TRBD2	TGTGCCAGCAGCCAAGCCCTCAGAGCTAGCGGGAGCCTTGATGAGCAGTTCTTC	CASSQALRASGSLDEQFF
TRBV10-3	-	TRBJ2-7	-	TGTGCCATCAGCTTTACCGGGGTACGATACGAGCAGTACTTC	CAISFTGVRYEQYF
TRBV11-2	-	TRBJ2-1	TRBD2	TGTGCCAGCGCACCGACTAGCCGATCCTACAATGAGCAGTTCTTC	CASAPTSRSYNEQFF
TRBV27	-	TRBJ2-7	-	TGTGCCAGCAGAAAAGGGGTTAGAGCCTTAAACGAGCAGTACTTC	CASRKGVRALNEQYF
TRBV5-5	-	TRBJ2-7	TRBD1	TGTGCCAGCACCGGGACAGAGGAGTCCTACGAGCAGTACTTC	CASTGTEESYEQYF
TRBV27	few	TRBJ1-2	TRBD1	TGTGCCAGCAGCCGTACAGGGGTTGATGGCTACACCTTC	CASSRTGVDGYTF
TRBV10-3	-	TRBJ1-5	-	TGTGCCATCAGTGAGCCAGGGAGCGGGCAGCCCCAGCATTTT	CAISEPGSGQPQHF
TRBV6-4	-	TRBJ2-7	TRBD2	TGTGCCAGCAGTGAAGTTGGCGGGAGAGCCTACGAGCAGTACTTC	CASSEVGGRAYEQYF
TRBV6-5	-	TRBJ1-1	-	TGTGCCAGCAGTCCAAGAGGACAGTTACCCACTGAAGCTTTCTTT	CASSPRGQLPTEAFF
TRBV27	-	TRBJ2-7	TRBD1	TGTGCCAGCAGTCAACAGGGGGACGAGCAGTACTTC	CASSQQGDEQYF
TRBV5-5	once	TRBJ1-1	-	TGTGCCAGCAGCCGTTCAGGAGGTGGGGCTGAAGCTTTCTTT	CASSRSGGGAEAFF
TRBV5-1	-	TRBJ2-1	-	TGCGCCAGCAGCTTGGCCCAAGTAAGCGGAAGAGGAACGTGGTATGAGCAGTTCTTC	CASSLAQVSGRGTWYEQFF
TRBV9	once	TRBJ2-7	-	TGTGCCAGCAGCGCAGCGTCCTCCTACGAGCAGTACTTC	CASSAASSYEQYF
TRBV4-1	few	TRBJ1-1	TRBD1	TGCGCCAGCAGCCAGCGACAGGGAGCGAACACTGAAGCTTTCTTT	CASSQRQGANTEAFF